The text below deals with one T cell receptor (beta chain). What it binds is not known. Germline CDR1 and CDR2: ENHRY and SYGVKD. V was clipped by 11 bases and J by 3 bases; unmatched bases: 9. This CDR3 comprises 14 residues. The data derive from a study of CD8+ T cells in alopecia areata. For the study at large: A regimen of oral tofacitinib, 5 to 10 mg twice daily, was given to treated patients. Notes on the study in general: Clonality was higher in lesional than normal scalp, especially in alopecia totalis/universalis. Scalp sequencing also captures normal skin's resident alphabeta T cells. Compared with mice, patients displayed less clear TCR sharing, possibly for HLA-related reasons.

The authors extracted RNA and reverse transcribed it into cDNA as the sequencing template. Clones were sequenced by immunoSEQ multiplex PCR, and TCRdb holds only the in-frame ones, with some missing. The sample yields 110,000 to 150,000 clones, around 51% seen once. This chain connects TRBV10-3 to TRBJ2-7; the match to TRBD2 covers 11 bases. The TCR was taken from a human donor with alopecia areata. The sample here was CD4+ T cells sorted from blood, taken at week 0. The CDR3 is CAAGTSGRNYEQYF. CDR3 coding DNA: TGTGCCGCCGGTACTAGCGGGAGAAACTACGAGCAGTACTTC.